Listed below are T cell receptor beta chains from one sample, sequenced in a study of cytomegalovirus exposure and HLA in healthy donors. The protocol was immunoSEQ multiplex PCR, while the TCRdb copy is restricted to in-frame clones and leaves out a portion. The table includes about 160,000 clones, roughly 79% detected once. Sequencing was done on a sample of PBMCs. The source of these receptors is a woman aged 45 to 65 in good health and CMV-seronegative. Both conserved end residues are part of each CDR3. The D gene is left open where the match is weak. Size tells how often a clone was seen (once, few, many) or the class of an expanded clone, and some rows leave it out.

D gene,J gene,V gene,clone size,CDR3 protein,CDR3 DNA
TRBD1,TRBJ1-2,TRBV5-6,once,CASSKSPGTGAGGYTF,TGTGCCAGCAGCAAAAGTCCCGGGACAGGGGCTGGAGGCTACACCTTC
NA,TRBJ2-3,TRBV7-9,once,CASSSSSLRLDTQYF,TGTGCCAGCAGCTCGTCGTCCCTTCGTTTGGATACGCAGTATTTT
NA,TRBJ2-7,TRBV28,few,CASSIRGKLRSYEQYF,TGTGCCAGCAGTATACGGGGGAAACTAAGATCCTACGAGCAGTACTTC
TRBD1,TRBJ1-3,TRBV5-1,NA,CASSLDRVSGNTIYF,TGCGCCAGCAGCTTAGACAGGGTCTCCGGGAACACCATATATTTT
TRBD1,TRBJ2-1,TRBV9,NA,CASSVGQGAVDEQFF,TGTGCCAGCAGCGTCGGACAGGGGGCTGTAGATGAGCAGTTCTTC
NA,TRBJ1-2,TRBV5-5,NA,CASSPFLETDYGYTF,TGTGCCAGCAGCCCCTTCCTGGAGACAGACTATGGCTACACCTTC
TRBD2,TRBJ2-3,TRBV5-4,few,CASSLGGSGDTQYF,TGTGCCAGCAGCTTAGGCGGGAGTGGGGATACGCAGTATTTT
NA,TRBJ2-7,TRBV7-9,few,CASSKSGGTGAGLWYEQYF,TGTGCCAGCAGCAAGAGCGGGGGGACAGGGGCCGGTCTGTGGTACGAGCAGTACTTC
NA,TRBJ2-1,TRBV30,NA,CASQGTSYNEQFF,TGTGCCTCCCAGGGAACCTCCTACAATGAGCAGTTCTTC
TRBD1,TRBJ2-3,TRBV27,NA,CASSSRQGGVDTQYF,TGTGCCAGCAGTTCTCGACAGGGTGGTGTAGATACGCAGTATTTT
NA,TRBJ1-3,TRBV10-3,NA,CAISESTGTNTIYF,TGTGCCATCAGTGAGTCAACAGGAACAAACACCATATATTTT
TRBD1,TRBJ1-1,TRBV18,NA,CASSLQGRNTEAFF,TGTGCCAGCTCACTACAGGGGCGGAACACTGAAGCTTTCTTT
TRBD2,TRBJ2-1,TRBV13,NA,CASSGGSNNEQFF,TGTGCCAGCAGCGGCGGGAGTAACAATGAGCAGTTCTTC
TRBD1,TRBJ1-1,TRBV14,NA,CASSPATGGNTEAFF,TGTGCCAGCAGCCCCGCGACAGGGGGCAACACTGAAGCTTTCTTT
TRBD1,TRBJ1-2,TRBV18,NA,CASSPLDRVGYTF,TGTGCCAGCTCACCACTTGACAGGGTGGGCTACACCTTC
TRBD1,TRBJ2-5,TRBV10-3,once,CATAGQGARETQYF,TGTGCCACGGCGGGACAGGGGGCTCGGGAGACCCAGTACTTC
TRBD2,TRBJ2-7,TRBV7-2,NA,CASSYQTSGRDGQQYF,TGTGCCAGCAGTTATCAGACTAGCGGGAGGGACGGGCAGCAGTACTTC
NA,TRBJ1-2,TRBV11-2,NA,CASSSLPGRTKGYGYTF,TGTGCCAGCAGCTCCCTCCCGGGCCGAACTAAGGGGTATGGCTACACCTTC
TRBD2,TRBJ2-3,TRBV7-2,NA,CASSFAPRGGAGTDTQYF,TGTGCCAGCAGCTTCGCTCCCCGCGGGGGGGCGGGCACAGATACGCAGTATTTT
NA,TRBJ1-1,TRBV10-3,NA,CAIRQRNTEAFF,TGTGCCATCAGACAACGGAACACTGAAGCTTTCTTT
TRBD1,TRBJ2-7,TRBV19,NA,CASSPGQGRDEQYF,TGTGCCAGTAGTCCCGGACAGGGGAGGGACGAGCAGTACTTC
NA,TRBJ2-1,TRBV4-1,NA,CASSQGRVNEQFF,TGCGCCAGCAGCCAAGGGAGGGTGAATGAGCAGTTCTTC
TRBD2,TRBJ2-1,TRBV5-4,few,CASSPTSASSYNEQFF,TGTGCCAGCAGCCCGACTAGCGCAAGCTCCTACAATGAGCAGTTCTTC
NA,TRBJ1-5,TRBV7-2,NA,CASSPGGGHQPRHF,TGTGCCAGCAGCCCTGGGGGGGGCCATCAGCCCCGGCATTTT
NA,TRBJ2-3,TRBV27,NA,CASRGMKGVFVDTQYF,TGTGCCAGCAGGGGGATGAAGGGGGTATTTGTAGATACGCAGTATTTT
TRBD1,TRBJ2-7,TRBV5-1,NA,CASSPGTGVLHEQYF,TGCGCCAGCAGCCCCGGGACAGGGGTTTTGCACGAGCAGTACTTC
TRBD2,TRBJ2-1,TRBV11-3,NA,CASSLDGRGGSDEQFF,TGTGCCAGCAGCTTAGATGGTCGGGGGGGCAGCGATGAGCAGTTCTTC
NA,TRBJ1-4,TRBV4-1,NA,CASSQQGDGEKLFF,TGCGCCAGCAGCCAGCAGGGTGACGGTGAAAAACTGTTTTTT
TRBD2,TRBJ2-7,TRBV5-6,once,CASSLAASGGIGQYF,TGTGCCAGCAGCTTGGCTGCTAGCGGGGGAATAGGGCAGTACTTC
TRBD2,TRBJ2-1,TRBV10-3,NA,CAIRDLAGAYNEQFF,TGTGCCATCAGAGATCTGGCGGGAGCGTACAATGAGCAGTTCTTC
NA,TRBJ2-7,TRBV11-2,NA,CASSSTGVEQYF,TGTGCCAGCAGCTCAACAGGAGTTGAGCAGTACTTC
NA,TRBJ1-3,TRBV11-2,NA,CASSLVGGHGAGNTIYF,TGTGCCAGCAGCTTAGTCGGGGGGCATGGAGCTGGAAACACCATATATTTT
NA,TRBJ2-7,TRBV7-9,NA,CASSLPTGLVLSYEQYF,TGTGCCAGCAGCTTACCCACAGGGTTGGTCCTTTCCTACGAGCAGTACTTC
NA,TRBJ1-5,TRBV19,NA,CASSESNSNQPQHF,TGTGCCAGTAGTGAGAGCAATAGCAATCAGCCCCAGCATTTT
NA,TRBJ1-1,TRBV10-3,NA,CAISESMMNTEAFF,TGTGCCATCAGTGAGAGCATGATGAACACTGAAGCTTTCTTT
NA,TRBJ1-4,TRBV7-9,NA,CASSSDLRQKFF,TGTGCCAGCAGCTCGGACTTACGCCAAAAATTTTTT
TRBD1,TRBJ1-1,TRBV28,NA,CASWVGGLGTEAFF,TGTGCCAGCTGGGTAGGGGGCCTCGGGACTGAAGCTTTCTTT
NA,TRBJ2-3,TRBV4-3,NA,CASSQYTGLTDTQYF,TGCGCCAGCAGCCAGTATACAGGTCTGACAGATACGCAGTATTTT
TRBD2,TRBJ2-1,TRBV10-3,NA,CATTVVASGDNEQFF,TGTGCCACCACGGTTGTGGCTAGCGGAGACAATGAGCAGTTCTTC
TRBD2,TRBJ2-1,TRBV30,NA,CAWSTGLAGASSYNEQFF,TGTGCCTGGAGTACCGGACTAGCGGGGGCGAGCTCCTACAATGAGCAGTTCTTC
TRBD1,TRBJ1-1,TRBV5-1,NA,CASSLTTGGKGEAFF,TGCGCCAGCAGCTTGACTACAGGGGGCAAGGGTGAAGCTTTCTTT
TRBD1,TRBJ2-1,TRBV13,NA,CASSAAPGTVNEQFF,TGTGCCAGCAGCGCAGCCCCCGGGACAGTCAATGAGCAGTTCTTC
NA,TRBJ2-3,TRBV5-6,NA,CASSSRQSTDTQYF,TGTGCCAGCAGCTCGAGACAGTCCACAGATACGCAGTATTTT
NA,TRBJ1-3,TRBV28,NA,CASSLQVSGNTIYF,TGTGCCAGCAGCTTACAGGTATCTGGAAACACCATATATTTT
TRBD1,TRBJ2-3,TRBV11-2,NA,CASSLGQVFTDTQYF,TGTGCCAGCAGCTTGGGACAGGTCTTCACAGATACGCAGTATTTT
TRBD1,TRBJ1-5,TRBV29-1,NA,CSVGQGNQPQHF,TGCAGCGTCGGACAGGGGAATCAGCCCCAGCATTTT
TRBD1,TRBJ1-1,TRBV30,NA,CAWSVSDREVTEAFF,TGTGCCTGGAGTGTCTCTGACAGGGAAGTAACTGAAGCTTTCTTT
NA,TRBJ2-1,TRBV5-4,NA,CASSLGAGPANEQFF,TGTGCCAGCAGCTTGGGGGCGGGCCCAGCCAATGAGCAGTTCTTC
TRBD2,TRBJ2-1,TRBV5-4,NA,CASSLPGLAGENEQFF,TGTGCCAGCAGCCTACCTGGACTAGCGGGAGAAAATGAGCAGTTCTTC
TRBD2,TRBJ2-2,TRBV7-9,NA,CASSSPSGLRSGELFF,TGTGCCAGCAGCTCACCTTCGGGACTACGATCCGGGGAGCTGTTTTTT
NA,TRBJ1-4,TRBV15,NA,CATSRDKTGLEKLFF,TGTGCCACCAGCAGAGATAAGACAGGTCTGGAAAAACTGTTTTTT
TRBD2,TRBJ2-7,TRBV5-4,NA,CASSPRTAGGSYEQYF,TGTGCCAGCAGCCCCCGGACCGCGGGAGGATCCTACGAGCAGTACTTC
TRBD1,TRBJ1-5,TRBV6-1,NA,CASSEGWDYRGRGAYSNQPQHF,TGTGCCAGCAGTGAAGGGTGGGATTACAGGGGGCGCGGGGCCTATAGCAATCAGCCCCAGCATTTT
TRBD1,TRBJ2-3,TRBV4-3,NA,CASSQSGTEVDTQYF,TGCGCCAGCAGCCAATCCGGGACAGAGGTAGATACGCAGTATTTT
NA,TRBJ2-7,TRBV11-2,NA,CASSDEGSSTYEQYF,TGTGCCAGCAGCGATGAGGGCTCATCCACCTACGAGCAGTACTTC
NA,TRBJ2-1,TRBV11-2,once,CASSLVRLPPNEQFF,TGTGCCAGCAGCTTAGTTAGACTGCCACCCAATGAGCAGTTCTTC
NA,TRBJ1-2,TRBV10-3,NA,CAISELKGTGDNYGYTF,TGTGCCATCAGTGAGTTAAAGGGAACAGGCGATAACTATGGCTACACCTTC
NA,TRBJ2-1,TRBV27,NA,CASSGGYNEQFF,TGTGCCAGCAGTGGGGGGTACAATGAGCAGTTCTTC
TRBD2,TRBJ2-1,TRBV10-3,few,CAMGPGTSLFF,TGTGCCATGGGGCCCGGGACTAGCCTGTTCTTC
NA,TRBJ1-2,TRBV5-8,NA,CASPGDLYGYTF,TGTGCCAGCCCAGGGGACCTCTATGGCTACACCTTC